The source of this TCR beta chain is a study of blood T cell repertoires in COVID-19. Study at large: Material from acute and convalescent COVID-19 was sourced from the United States, Italy and Spain. PBMCs, B-cell-depleted T cells, or T cells were the source of the cDNA or gDNA that made up the material.

Per the authors' pipeline: The authors estimated nucleated cell counts from reference gene primer amplification. Sequencing was performed with immunoSEQ multiplex PCR; in TCRdb, only in-frame clones are kept and a portion is missing. The V and J calls and clone size were taken over from that table, and D and trimming were inferred from the DNA. The table records approximately 68,000 clones, about 81% of them present only once. This CDR3 is 16 amino acids long. CDR1 and CDR2 (germline): LGHNA, YSLEER. The trim removed 0 bases at V and 1 base at J, leaving 3 bases unmatched. The sequencing sample was made of peripheral blood. The receptor was derived from a human donor in a cohort sampled during active COVID-19. V usage is TRBV4-3 and J usage is TRBJ1-5; 7 bases match TRBD1. DNA for the CDR3: TGCGCCAGCAGCCAAGATCCAGGGGGAAGCAATCAGCCCCAGCATTTT. Protein sequence: CASSQDPGGSNQPQHF.